These 9 T cell receptor beta chains share one sample of origin, sequenced in a study of blood T cell repertoires in COVID-19. The table came from immunoSEQ multiplex PCR; TCRdb's copy has only in-frame clones and leaves some out. The sample includes 220,000 or so clones, 80% to 85% of them seen just once. Sequenced input: PBMCs or T cells enriched from blood (not recorded which). These receptor sequences come from a woman aged 40 to 50 who had recovered from COVID-19.

This chain connects TRBV28 to TRBJ1-2, with a weak D call TRBD1 (6 bases). Trimming stripped 3 bases from V and 1 base from J, with 9 bases between. Germline assignment: CDR1 MDHEN and CDR2 SYDVKM. The CDR3 loop spans 14 amino acids. CDR3 loop: CASSFRQVNYGYTF. DNA of the CDR3: TGTGCCAGCAGTTTCAGACAGGTTAACTATGGCTACACCTTC.

This clone was observed a few times. The rearrangement links TRBV19 to TRBJ1-5; D perhaps matches TRBD1 (6 bases). Germline V gene data show CDR1 as LNHDA and CDR2 as SQIVND (reference sequence). CDR3 size: 15 residues. The ends were cut back, 1 base at V and 7 bases at J, with 14 bases in the middle. The CDR3 is CASSIAGVVGQPQHF. The CDR3 coding sequence is TGTGCCAGTAGTATAGCAGGGGTGGTAGGACAGCCCCAGCATTTT.

The chain couples TRBV7-2 to TRBJ2-5; 7 bases match TRBD2. This CDR3 comprises 15 residues. V lost 3 bases and J lost 3; bases outside the gene matches: 7. Germline CDR1 reads SGHTA; CDR2 reads FQGNSA. DNA of the CDR3: TGTGCCAGCAGCTTGGGGGGGACTGTTAAAGAGACCCAGTACTTC. This encodes CASSLGGTVKETQYF.

The V call is TRBV11-2, the J call TRBJ1-4, with 11 bases identical to TRBD1. CDR3 length equals 14 residues. With 3 bases clipped from V and 10 bases from J, the junction kept 4 bases outside the gene matches. Germline-derived CDR1 and CDR2 are SGHAT and FQNNGV. CDR3 region: CASSLGQGGGKLFF. The CDR3 DNA is TGTGCCAGCAGCTTGGGACAGGGGGGGGGAAAACTGTTTTTT.

V is TRBV28 and J is TRBJ2-1, with 7 bases aligning to TRBD2. Germline V gene lookup returns CDR1 MDHEN and CDR2 SYDVKM. V gave up 1 base and J gave up 8 bases; unmatched junction bases: 11. The CDR3 extends over 16 amino acids. This chain's CDR3 is CASSLSSGGLADEQFF. DNA of the CDR3: TGTGCCAGCAGTTTATCCTCCGGTGGGCTAGCGGATGAGCAGTTCTTC. The variable domain in full, completed from reference TRBV28 and TRBJ2-1, reads DVKVTQSSRYLVKRTGEKVFLECVQDMDHENMFWYRQDPGLGLRLIYFSYDVKMKEKGDIPEGYSVSREKKERFSLILESASTNQTSMYLCASSLSSGGLADEQFFGPGTRLTVL.

The rearrangement links TRBV14 to TRBJ1-4; D possibly corresponds to TRBD1 (6 bases). The V end was cut by 1 base, the J end by 8 bases, with 17 bases between. Germline CDR1 reads SGHDN; CDR2 reads FVKESK. The CDR3 runs 16 residues. The DNA of the CDR3 is TGTGCCAGCAGCCAAGGGGGACAATCGTCAGAGGAAAAACTGTTTTTT. Residues: CASSQGGQSSEEKLFF.

The chain combines TRBV10-3 with TRBJ1-6, with 7 bases fitting TRBD1. The germline CDR1 and CDR2 sequences are ENHRY and SYGVKD. CDR3 length: 15 amino acids. The trim removed 2 bases at V and 9 bases at J, leaving 7 bases unmatched. The CDR3 protein is CAISEGSGGFSPLHF. CDR3 DNA: TGTGCCATCAGTGAGGGCTCAGGGGGGTTTTCACCCCTCCACTTT.

V is TRBV27 and J is TRBJ2-1, with 10 positions matching TRBD2. The germline V gene encodes CDR1 MNHEY and CDR2 SMNVEV (reference sequence). V shed 6 bases and J 5 bases; nucleotides not matched to a gene: 7. The CDR3 consists of 15 residues. The CDR3 protein is CASSKRTSGNNEQFF. CDR3 sequence (DNA): TGTGCCAGCAGCAAACGGACTAGCGGAAACAATGAGCAGTTCTTC.

The CDR3: CASSAPRGSENTEAFF. In nucleotides, the CDR3 is TGCGCCAGCAGTGCCCCGCGGGGATCCGAGAACACTGAAGCTTTCTTT. V and J are TRBV10-2 and TRBJ1-1; D gene uncertain. Germline lookup yields CDR1 WSHSY and CDR2 SAAADI. The CDR3 spans 16 residues. Trimming removed 4 bases from V and 1 base from J, with 16 bases in between.